This T cell receptor beta chain was found in a study of shared clonotypes between healthy human individuals. In its sample, this clone was seen once. The study ran the assay at deep level. Here immunoSEQ multiplex PCR was the method, and the copy in TCRdb shows in-frame clones only, minus some. The repertoire holds a few hundred thousand clones, 70% to 80% seen once, with more than 10% in the top ten. This CDR3 spans 15 amino acids. Germline V lookup: CDR1 MNHEY, CDR2 SMNVEV (reference sequence). The junction had 9 bases not matched to a gene; V was cut back by 6 bases and J by 4 bases. The chain is built from TRBV27 and TRBJ2-1, with 7 bases that match TRBD2. The source material was PBMCs. This receptor was taken from a woman between 40 and 55 years old in good health. Some clones in this sample may be carry-over from other donors' samples. The chain's CDR3 is CASRVGTTDYNEQFF. The CDR3 nucleotides are TGTGCCAGCAGAGTGGGGACTACCGATTACAATGAGCAGTTCTTC.